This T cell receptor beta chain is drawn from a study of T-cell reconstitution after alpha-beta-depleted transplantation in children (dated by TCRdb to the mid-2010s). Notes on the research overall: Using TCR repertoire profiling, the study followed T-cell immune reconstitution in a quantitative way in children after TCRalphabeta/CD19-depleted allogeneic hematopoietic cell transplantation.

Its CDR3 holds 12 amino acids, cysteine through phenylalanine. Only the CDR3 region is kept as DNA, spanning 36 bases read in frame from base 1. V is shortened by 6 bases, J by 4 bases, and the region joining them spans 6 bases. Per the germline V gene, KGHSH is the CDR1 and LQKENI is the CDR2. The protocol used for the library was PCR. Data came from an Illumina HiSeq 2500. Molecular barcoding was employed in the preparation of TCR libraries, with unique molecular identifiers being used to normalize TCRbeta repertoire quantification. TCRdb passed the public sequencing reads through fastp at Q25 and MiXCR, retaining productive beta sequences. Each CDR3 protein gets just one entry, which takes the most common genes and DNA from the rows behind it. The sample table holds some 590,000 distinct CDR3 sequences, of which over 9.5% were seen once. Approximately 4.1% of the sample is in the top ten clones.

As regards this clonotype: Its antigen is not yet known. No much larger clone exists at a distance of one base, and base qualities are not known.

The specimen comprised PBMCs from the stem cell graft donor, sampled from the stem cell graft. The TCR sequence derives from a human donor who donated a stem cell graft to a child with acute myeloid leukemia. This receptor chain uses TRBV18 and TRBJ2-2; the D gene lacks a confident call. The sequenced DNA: TGTGCCAGCTCCGGATTCACCGGGGAGCTGTTTTTT. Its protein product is CASSGFTGELFF. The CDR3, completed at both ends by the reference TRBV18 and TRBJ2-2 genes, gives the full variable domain NAGVMQNPRHLVRRRGQEARLRCSPMKGHSHVYWYRQLPEEGLKFMVYLQKENIIDESGMPKERFSAEFPKEGPSILRIQQVVRGDSAAYFCASSGFTGELFFGEGSRLTVL.